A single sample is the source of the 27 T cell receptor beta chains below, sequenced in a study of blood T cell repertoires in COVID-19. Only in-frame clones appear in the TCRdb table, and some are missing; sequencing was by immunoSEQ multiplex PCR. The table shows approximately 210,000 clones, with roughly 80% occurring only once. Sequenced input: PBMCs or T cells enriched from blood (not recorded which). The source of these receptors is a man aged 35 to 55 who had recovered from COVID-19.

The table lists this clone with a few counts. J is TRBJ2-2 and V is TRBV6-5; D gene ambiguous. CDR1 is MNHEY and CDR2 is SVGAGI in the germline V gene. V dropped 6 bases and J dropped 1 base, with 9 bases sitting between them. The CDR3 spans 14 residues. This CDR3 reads CASREIWNTGELFF. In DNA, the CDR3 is TGTGCCAGCAGGGAGATATGGAACACCGGGGAGCTGTTTTTT.

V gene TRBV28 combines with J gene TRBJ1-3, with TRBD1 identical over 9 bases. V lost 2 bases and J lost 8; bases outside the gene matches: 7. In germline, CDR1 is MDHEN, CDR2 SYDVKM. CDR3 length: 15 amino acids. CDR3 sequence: CASSLGGQGGYTIYF. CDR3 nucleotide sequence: TGTGCCAGCAGTTTAGGGGGACAGGGAGGATACACCATATATTTT.

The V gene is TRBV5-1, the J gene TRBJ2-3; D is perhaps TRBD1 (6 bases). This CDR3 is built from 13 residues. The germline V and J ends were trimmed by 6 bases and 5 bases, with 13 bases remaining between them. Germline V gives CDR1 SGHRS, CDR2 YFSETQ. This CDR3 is CASTSGVLDTQYF. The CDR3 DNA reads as TGCGCCAGCACCTCAGGGGTTTTAGATACGCAGTATTTT.

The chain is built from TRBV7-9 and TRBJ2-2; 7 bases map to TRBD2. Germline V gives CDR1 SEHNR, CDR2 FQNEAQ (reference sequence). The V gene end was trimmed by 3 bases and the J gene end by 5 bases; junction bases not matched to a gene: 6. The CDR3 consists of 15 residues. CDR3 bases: TGTGCCAGCAGCTTGATCAGGGAGGGGACCGGGGAGCTGTTTTTT. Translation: CASSLIREGTGELFF.

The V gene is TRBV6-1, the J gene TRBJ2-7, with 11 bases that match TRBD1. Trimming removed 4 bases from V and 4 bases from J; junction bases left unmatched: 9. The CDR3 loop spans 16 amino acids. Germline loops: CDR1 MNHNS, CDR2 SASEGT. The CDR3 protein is CASSGQGQGGRYEQYV. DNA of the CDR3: TGTGCCAGCAGTGGACAGGGACAGGGGGGCAGATACGAGCAGTACGTC.

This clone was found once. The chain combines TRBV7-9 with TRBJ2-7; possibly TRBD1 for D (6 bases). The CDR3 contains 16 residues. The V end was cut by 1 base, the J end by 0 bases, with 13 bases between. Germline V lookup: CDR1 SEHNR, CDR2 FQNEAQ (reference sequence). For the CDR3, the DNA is TGTGCCAGCAGCTTAGTAGGGGGAGCCCTCTCCTACGAGCAGTACTTC. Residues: CASSLVGGALSYEQYF.

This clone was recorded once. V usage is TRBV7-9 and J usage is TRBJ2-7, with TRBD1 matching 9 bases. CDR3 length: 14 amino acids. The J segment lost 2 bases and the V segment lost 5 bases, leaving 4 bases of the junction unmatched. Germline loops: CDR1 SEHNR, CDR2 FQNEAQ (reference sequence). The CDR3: CASSRTGDPYEQYV. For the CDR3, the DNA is TGTGCCAGCAGCCGGACAGGGGATCCCTACGAGCAGTACGTC.

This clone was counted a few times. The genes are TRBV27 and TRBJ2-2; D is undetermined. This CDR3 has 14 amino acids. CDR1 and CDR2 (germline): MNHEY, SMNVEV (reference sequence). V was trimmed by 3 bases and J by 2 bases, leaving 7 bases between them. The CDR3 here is CASSFMANTGELFF. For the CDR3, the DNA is TGTGCCAGCAGTTTTATGGCAAACACCGGGGAGCTGTTTTTT.

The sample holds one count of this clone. Here the CDR3 reads CASSDSTAGELFF. For the CDR3, the DNA is TGTGCCAGCAGTGACTCGACAGCCGGGGAGCTGTTTTTT. The chain links TRBV6-4 to TRBJ2-2; possible D gene TRBD1, 5 bases. The germline V gene encodes CDR1 MRHNA and CDR2 SNTAGT. The CDR3 is made up of 13 amino acids. V was cut by 0 bases and J by 6 bases, with 5 bases left in between.

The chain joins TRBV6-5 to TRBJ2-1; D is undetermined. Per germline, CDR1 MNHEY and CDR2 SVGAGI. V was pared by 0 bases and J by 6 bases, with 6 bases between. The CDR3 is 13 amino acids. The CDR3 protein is CASSYSLLNEQFF. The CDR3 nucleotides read TGTGCCAGCAGTTACTCCTTACTCAATGAGCAGTTCTTC.

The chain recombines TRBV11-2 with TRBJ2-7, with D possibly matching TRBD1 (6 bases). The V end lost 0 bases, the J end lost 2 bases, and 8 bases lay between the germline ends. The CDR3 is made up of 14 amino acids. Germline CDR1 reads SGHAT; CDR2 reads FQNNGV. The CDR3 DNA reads TGTGCCAGCAGCTTAGATGGACAGCCCTACGAGCAGTACTTC. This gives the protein CASSLDGQPYEQYF. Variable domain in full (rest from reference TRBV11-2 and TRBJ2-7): EAGVAQSPRYKIIEKRQSVAFWCNPISGHATLYWYQQILGQGPKLLIQFQNNGVVDDSQLPKDRFSAERLKGVDSTLKIQPAKLEDSAVYLCASSLDGQPYEQYFGPGTRLTVT.

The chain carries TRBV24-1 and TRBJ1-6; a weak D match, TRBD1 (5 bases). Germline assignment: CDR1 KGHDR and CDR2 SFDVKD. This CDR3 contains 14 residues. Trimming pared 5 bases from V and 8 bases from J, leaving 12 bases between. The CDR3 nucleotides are TGTGCCACCAGTGGGGGGGGAGTCGATTCACCCCTCCACTTT. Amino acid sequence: CATSGGGVDSPLHF.

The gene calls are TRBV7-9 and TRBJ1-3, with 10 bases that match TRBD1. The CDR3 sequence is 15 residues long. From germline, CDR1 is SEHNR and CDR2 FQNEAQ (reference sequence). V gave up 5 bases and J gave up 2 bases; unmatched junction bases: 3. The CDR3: CASSLGTGAGNTIYF. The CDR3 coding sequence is TGTGCCAGCAGCCTTGGGACAGGGGCTGGAAACACCATATATTTT.

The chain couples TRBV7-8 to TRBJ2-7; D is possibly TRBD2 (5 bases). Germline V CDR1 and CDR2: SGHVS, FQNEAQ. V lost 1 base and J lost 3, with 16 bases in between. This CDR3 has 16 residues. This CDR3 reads CASSLDRSGKGYEQYF. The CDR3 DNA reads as TGTGCCAGCAGCTTAGATCGGTCGGGAAAAGGCTACGAGCAGTACTTC.

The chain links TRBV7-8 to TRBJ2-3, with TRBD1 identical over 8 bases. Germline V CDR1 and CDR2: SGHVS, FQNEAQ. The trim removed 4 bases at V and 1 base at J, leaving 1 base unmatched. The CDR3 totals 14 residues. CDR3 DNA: TGTGCCAGCAGCTCGGGACAGGGCACAGATACGCAGTATTTT. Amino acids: CASSSGQGTDTQYF.

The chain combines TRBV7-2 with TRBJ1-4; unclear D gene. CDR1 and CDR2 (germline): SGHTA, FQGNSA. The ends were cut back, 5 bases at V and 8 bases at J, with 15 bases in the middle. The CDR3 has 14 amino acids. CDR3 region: CASSPRTEGEKLFF. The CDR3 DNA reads TGTGCCAGCAGCCCACGGACGGAGGGAGAAAAACTGTTTTTT.

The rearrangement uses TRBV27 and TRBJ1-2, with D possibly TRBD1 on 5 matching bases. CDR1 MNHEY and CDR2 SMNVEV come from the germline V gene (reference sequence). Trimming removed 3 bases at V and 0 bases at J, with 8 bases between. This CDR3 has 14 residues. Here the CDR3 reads CASSLQGANYGYTF. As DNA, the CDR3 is TGTGCCAGCAGTTTGCAGGGTGCTAACTATGGCTACACCTTC.

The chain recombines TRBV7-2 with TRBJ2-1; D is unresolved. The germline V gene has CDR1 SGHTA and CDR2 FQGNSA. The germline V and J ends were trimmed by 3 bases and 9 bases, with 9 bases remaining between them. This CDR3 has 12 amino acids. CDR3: CASSFAVGEQFF. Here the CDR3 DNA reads TGTGCCAGCAGCTTCGCAGTTGGTGAGCAGTTCTTC.

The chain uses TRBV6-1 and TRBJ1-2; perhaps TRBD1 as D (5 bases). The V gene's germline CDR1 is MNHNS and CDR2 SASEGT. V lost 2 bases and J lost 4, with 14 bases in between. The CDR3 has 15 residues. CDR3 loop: CASSERGRAAYGYTF. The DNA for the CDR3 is TGTGCCAGCAGTGAAAGGGGCAGGGCGGCCTATGGCTACACCTTC.

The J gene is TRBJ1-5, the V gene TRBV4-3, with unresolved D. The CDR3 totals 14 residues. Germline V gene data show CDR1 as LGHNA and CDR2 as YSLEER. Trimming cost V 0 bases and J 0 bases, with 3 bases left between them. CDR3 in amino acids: CASSQDYSNQPQHF. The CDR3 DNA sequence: TGCGCCAGCAGCCAAGACTATAGCAATCAGCCCCAGCATTTT.

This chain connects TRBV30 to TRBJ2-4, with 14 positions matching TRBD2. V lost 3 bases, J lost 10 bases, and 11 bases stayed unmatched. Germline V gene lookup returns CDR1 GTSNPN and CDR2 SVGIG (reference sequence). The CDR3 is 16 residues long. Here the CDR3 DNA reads TGTGCCTGGAGCAGGACTAGCGGGAGGTTGGACTTGATTCAGTACTTC. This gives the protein CAWSRTSGRLDLIQYF.

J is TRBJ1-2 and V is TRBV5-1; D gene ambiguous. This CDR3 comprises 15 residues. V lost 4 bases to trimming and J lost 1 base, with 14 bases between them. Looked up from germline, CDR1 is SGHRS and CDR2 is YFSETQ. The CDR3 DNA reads TGCGCCAGCAGCCGTTTGGGCAGCGGTAACTATGGCTACACCTTC. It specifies CASSRLGSGNYGYTF.

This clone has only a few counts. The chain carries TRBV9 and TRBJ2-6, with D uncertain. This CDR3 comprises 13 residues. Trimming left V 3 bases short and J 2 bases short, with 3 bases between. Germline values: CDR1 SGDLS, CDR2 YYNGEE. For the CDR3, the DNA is TGTGCCAGCAGCGCCACTGGGGCCAACGTCCTGACTTTC. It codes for CASSATGANVLTF.

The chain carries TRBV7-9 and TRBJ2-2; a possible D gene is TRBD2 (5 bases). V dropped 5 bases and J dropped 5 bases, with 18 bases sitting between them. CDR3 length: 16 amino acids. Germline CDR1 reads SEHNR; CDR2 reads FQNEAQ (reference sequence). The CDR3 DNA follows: TGTGCCAGCAGCCCTGGGCGAGACTACAAGACCGGGGAGCTGTTTTTT. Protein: CASSPGRDYKTGELFF.

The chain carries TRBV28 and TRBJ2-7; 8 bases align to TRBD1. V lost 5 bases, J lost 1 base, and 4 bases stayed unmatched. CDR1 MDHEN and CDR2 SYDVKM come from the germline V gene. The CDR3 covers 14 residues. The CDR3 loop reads CASSTGQASYEQYF. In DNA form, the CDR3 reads TGTGCCAGCAGTACGGGACAGGCGTCCTACGAGCAGTACTTC.

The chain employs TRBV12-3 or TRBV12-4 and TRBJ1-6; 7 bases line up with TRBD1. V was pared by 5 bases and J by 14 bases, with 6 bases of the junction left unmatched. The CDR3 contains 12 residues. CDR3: CASSPPGTALHF. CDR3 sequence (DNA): TGTGCCAGCAGTCCACCGGGGACAGCCCTCCACTTT.

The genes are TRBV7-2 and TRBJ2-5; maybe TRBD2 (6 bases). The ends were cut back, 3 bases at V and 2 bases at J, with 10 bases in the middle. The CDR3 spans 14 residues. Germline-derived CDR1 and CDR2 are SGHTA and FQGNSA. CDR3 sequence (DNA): TGTGCCAGCAGCTTGGGGGGAGCTCAAGAGACCCAGTACTTC. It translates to CASSLGGAQETQYF. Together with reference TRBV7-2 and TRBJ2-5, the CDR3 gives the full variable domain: GAGVSQSPSNKVTEKGKDVELRCDPISGHTALYWYRQSLGQGLEFLIYFQGNSAPDKSGLPSDRFSAERTGGSVSTLTIQRTQQEDSAVYLCASSLGGAQETQYFGPGTRLLVL.